A single sample gave rise to the 7 T cell receptor beta chains below, sequenced in a study of T cell repertoires in ileal Crohn's disease. As to time point: neoterminal ileum biopsy at postoperative endoscopy, about 6 months after surgery. Sequencing used immunoSEQ multiplex PCR; TCRdb keeps in-frame clones, though not all of them. Counted here are more than 60,000 clones, around 90% occurring once; the ten biggest clones make up around 2.1%. The sample comprised ileal tissue. These receptors all stem from an adult with Crohn's disease.

V is TRBV5-4 and J is TRBJ2-1; D unclear. This CDR3 region has 13 residues. The germline CDR1 and CDR2 sequences are SGHNT and YYREEE (reference sequence). The V end was cut by 1 base, the J end by 5 bases, with 7 bases between. The CDR3 here is CASSLTSNNEQFF. For the CDR3, the DNA is TGTGCCAGCAGCTTGACCAGTAACAATGAGCAGTTCTTC.

The gene calls are TRBV19 and TRBJ1-4; TRBD1 agrees at 7 bases. The CDR3 runs 15 residues. CDR1 and CDR2 from the germline V gene are LNHDA and SQIVND (reference sequence). The V and J ends lost 6 bases and 7 bases, in that order; junction bases with no gene match: 11. CDR3 sequence reads: CASSQGDSRGEKLFF. DNA for the CDR3: TGTGCCAGTAGCCAGGGGGACAGTCGAGGTGAAAAACTGTTTTTT.

The chain links TRBV27 to TRBJ2-7; D is unclear. The CDR3 is 15 amino acids. Germline lookup yields CDR1 MNHEY and CDR2 SMNVEV (reference sequence). Trimming left V 0 bases short and J 0 bases short, with 9 bases between. The CDR3 DNA is TGTGCCAGCAGTTTATCTGGCTTAAGCTCCTACGAGCAGTACTTC. This sequence encodes CASSLSGLSSYEQYF.

The rearrangement links TRBV6-1 to TRBJ2-7; D perhaps matches TRBD2 (7 bases). The CDR3 has 15 amino acids. The germline V gene has CDR1 MNHNS and CDR2 SASEGT. V gave up 6 bases and J gave up 3 bases, with 18 bases separating them. The CDR3 nucleotides read TGTGCCAGCAGACAGGAGGGGGGGGCCCTCTACGAGCAGTACGTC. Translation: CASRQEGGALYEQYV.

This clone has more than one count but fewer than ten. The genes are TRBV7-8 and TRBJ2-2; TRBD2 aligns across 8 bases. Germline CDR1 and CDR2: SGHVS and FQNEAQ. The CDR3 sequence is 15 residues long. Germline trimming cut 7 bases from V and 5 bases from J; bases unmatched to any gene: 9. This CDR3 is CASTKNPGGTGELFF. For the CDR3, the DNA is TGTGCCAGCACCAAAAATCCGGGGGGGACCGGGGAGCTGTTTTTT.

The V gene is TRBV19, the J gene TRBJ2-2, with TRBD1 as a possible D gene (6 bases). V lost 6 bases, J lost 3 bases, and 11 bases lay in between. Looked up from germline, CDR1 is LNHDA and CDR2 is SQIVND (reference sequence). CDR3 length: 14 residues. DNA of the CDR3: TGTGCCAGTAGCCCAGGACAGTACACCGGGGAGCTGTTTTTT. It translates to CASSPGQYTGELFF.

The chain is built from TRBV7-8 and TRBJ2-7; D may be TRBD1 (6 bases). The ends were cut back, 2 bases at V and 6 bases at J, with 14 bases in the middle. This CDR3 has 14 amino acids. Germline V gives CDR1 SGHVS, CDR2 FQNEAQ. DNA of the CDR3: TGTGCCAGCAGCTTAACATCAACAGGGAGCGAGCAGTACTTC. Encoded protein: CASSLTSTGSEQYF.